This T cell receptor (beta chain) was captured in a study of control samples from healthy donors and cancer patients. In germline, CDR1 is SGHDN, CDR2 FVKESK. The germline V and J ends were trimmed by 3 bases and 5 bases, with 17 bases remaining between them. CDR3 size: 15 residues. The protocol was immunoSEQ multiplex PCR, while the TCRdb copy is restricted to in-frame clones and leaves out a portion. The sample shows some 95,000 clones, 79% of them seen only once. The sequenced sample was blood. The J gene is TRBJ2-7, the V gene TRBV14, with D unclear. This receptor was obtained from a woman aged 30 to 39 in good health. The CDR3, as DNA: TGTGCCAGCAGCCAGGAACTTGGGTCGACCCACGAGCAGTACTTC. Protein: CASSQELGSTHEQYF.